The 2 T cell receptor beta chains listed next were all sequenced from one sample in a study of blood T cell repertoires in COVID-19. Profiling relied on immunoSEQ multiplex PCR, and the TCRdb table lists in-frame clones only, not all of them. The table records 150,000 to 200,000 clones, approximately 84% of them present only once. Sequencing used peripheral blood. Receptors were obtained from a human donor with acute or convalescent COVID-19. The donor label of this sample is uncertain.

V gene TRBV4-1 combines with J gene TRBJ2-3; D is unresolved. CDR1 MGHRA and CDR2 YSYEKL come from the germline V gene. V was cut by 0 bases and J by 1 base, with 11 bases left in between. The CDR3 is 16 amino acids. CDR3 sequence reads: CASSQEAQARTDTQYF. CDR3 in DNA: TGCGCCAGCAGCCAAGAAGCTCAAGCCCGCACAGATACGCAGTATTTT.

The chain carries TRBV5-1 and TRBJ2-1; 14 positions agree with TRBD2. V lost 3 bases to trimming and J lost 5 bases; unmatched junction nucleotides: 10. The CDR3 contains 18 residues. Germline V gene sequence: CDR1 SGHRS, CDR2 YFSETQ. Written as DNA, the CDR3 is TGCGCCAGCAGCTCCGGGACTAGCGGGAGCGTTGGGGACAATGAGCAGTTCTTC. It specifies CASSSGTSGSVGDNEQFF.